Shown below are 26 T cell receptor beta chains from a single sample sequenced in a study of blood T cell repertoires in COVID-19. Repertoires were generated with immunoSEQ multiplex PCR, while TCRdb's copy carries only in-frame clones and drops some. Of fewer than 25,000 clones listed, about 92% were seen once; the top ten hold around 2.8%. Material: peripheral blood. Receptors originate from a man between 65 and 79 years old with acute or convalescent COVID-19.

In its sample, this clone was seen a few times. The rearrangement links TRBV5-1 to TRBJ1-1; TRBD1 is a possible D gene (5 bases). With 2 bases removed from V and 7 bases from J, the gap between germline ends came to 6 bases. The CDR3 loop spans 11 amino acids. Germline-derived CDR1 and CDR2 are SGHRS and YFSETQ. The DNA for the CDR3 is TGCGCCAGCAGCTTAAGGGGTGAAGCTTTCTTT. The encoded protein is CASSLRGEAFF.

This rearrangement joins TRBV30 to TRBJ2-2; TRBD1 aligns across 8 bases. V shed 0 bases, J shed 4 bases, and the junction held 4 bases outside the gene matches. Germline loops: CDR1 GTSNPN, CDR2 SVGIG (reference sequence). The CDR3 covers 15 residues. This CDR3 is CAWSVLDRATGELFF. The CDR3 DNA follows: TGTGCCTGGAGTGTCCTGGACAGGGCCACCGGGGAGCTGTTTTTT.

This chain uses TRBV9 with TRBJ2-6; TRBD1 matches at 8 bases. Losses at the gene ends were 5 bases for V and 3 bases for J; bases not matched to a gene: 10. The CDR3 length is 17 residues. Germline CDR1 is SGDLS and CDR2 is YYNGEE. DNA of the CDR3: TGTGCCAGCAGTCCCGAGGACAGGGTTATTGGGGCCAACGTCCTGACTTTC. It yields the protein CASSPEDRVIGANVLTF.

The rearrangement joins TRBV19 to TRBJ2-6; TRBD2 might be the D (5 bases). The CDR3 is 17 residues long. V was shortened by 0 bases and J by 2 bases, with 11 bases between the two germline ends. Per germline, CDR1 LNHDA and CDR2 SQIVND (reference sequence). The CDR3 DNA reads as TGTGCCAGTAGTATAGATCTCGTCGGGGCTGGGGCCAACGTCCTGACTTTC. Protein product: CASSIDLVGAGANVLTF.

The chain combines TRBV12-3 or TRBV12-4 with TRBJ2-2; D gene ambiguous. The CDR3 is made up of 13 amino acids. V was trimmed by 2 bases and J by 4 bases, leaving 5 bases between them. The CDR3 loop reads CASSLSSTGELFF. The CDR3, as DNA: TGTGCCAGCAGTTTAAGTAGCACCGGGGAGCTGTTTTTT.

The chain uses TRBV19 and TRBJ2-4; D may be TRBD2 (6 bases). Per the germline V gene, CDR1 is LNHDA and CDR2 is SQIVND (reference sequence). The CDR3 is made up of 16 amino acids. V lost 1 base and J lost 1, with 11 bases in between. The CDR3 DNA is TGTGCCAGTAGTATAGGCGGGGCGCAGGCCAAAAACATTCAGTACTTC. Protein: CASSIGGAQAKNIQYF.

The genes are TRBV12-3 or TRBV12-4 and TRBJ2-4; perhaps TRBD1 as D (6 bases). The CDR3 is 12 residues long. The V and J ends lost 5 bases and 10 bases respectively, with 12 bases between them. The CDR3 region is CASSPGQSIQYF. The CDR3, as DNA: TGTGCCAGCAGTCCGGGACAAAGTATTCAGTACTTC.

The CDR3 here is CASSRITTGLNTEAFF. For the CDR3, the DNA is TGTGCCAGCAGCCGTATTACTACAGGGTTAAACACTGAAGCTTTCTTT. This chain uses TRBV27 with TRBJ1-1; D possibly corresponds to TRBD1 (6 bases). From germline, CDR1 is MNHEY and CDR2 SMNVEV (reference sequence). The CDR3 runs to 16 residues. Trimming left V 6 bases short and J 2 bases short, with 19 bases between.

The chain combines TRBV3-1 (or the pseudogene TRBV3-2) with TRBJ1-5, with a tentative D call TRBD1 (5 bases). Per germline, CDR1 LGHDT and CDR2 YNNKEL (reference sequence). The CDR3 has 17 residues. The V and J ends lost 3 bases and 5 bases respectively, with 20 bases between them. This CDR3 is CASSHNAFCQGYQPQHF. For the CDR3, the DNA is TGTGCCAGCAGCCATAATGCCTTCTGCCAGGGATATCAGCCCCAGCATTTT.

V usage is TRBV6-2 or TRBV6-3 and J usage is TRBJ2-7; a possible D gene is TRBD1 (6 bases). In germline, CDR1 is MNHEY, CDR2 SVGEGT. This CDR3 has 14 amino acids. V was clipped by 6 bases and J by 6 bases, with 18 bases between them. The CDR3 here is CASSSRGLSGEQYF. The CDR3 region has the DNA TGTGCCAGCAGCAGCAGGGGTTTGTCTGGCGAGCAGTACTTC.

The chain couples TRBV28 to TRBJ1-2; TRBD1 matches 7 bases. The CDR3 runs 15 residues. V lost 3 bases and J lost 8; bases outside the gene matches: 12. Germline-derived CDR1 and CDR2 are MDHEN and SYDVKM. CDR3 sequence: CASSLITRQGAGYTF. The CDR3 DNA reads TGTGCCAGCAGTTTGATCACTAGACAGGGAGCCGGCTACACCTTC.

This chain connects TRBV6-5 to TRBJ2-7; 9 bases map to TRBD1. The germline V gene has CDR1 MNHEY and CDR2 SVGAGI. V was pared by 7 bases and J by 2 bases, with 6 bases of the junction left unmatched. The CDR3 covers 14 residues. Here the CDR3 reads CASNTGGLPYEQYF. The CDR3, as DNA: TGTGCCAGCAACACAGGGGGCCTCCCCTACGAGCAGTACTTC.

This clone has only one observation. The DNA of the CDR3 is TGTGCCAGCAGTTCGGGACAGGGGGCGCCCTACGAGCAGTACTTC. This translates into CASSSGQGAPYEQYF. This rearrangement joins TRBV28 to TRBJ2-7, with 12 nucleotides matching TRBD1. The V gene end was trimmed by 4 bases and the J gene end by 2 bases; junction bases not matched to a gene: 3. Germline CDR1 is MDHEN and CDR2 is SYDVKM. The CDR3 consists of 15 residues.

This rearrangement joins TRBV7-2 to TRBJ2-7; 10 positions agree with TRBD2. CDR3 length: 18 amino acids. The germline gives CDR1 SGHTA, CDR2 FQGNSA. V was pared by 1 base and J by 2 bases, with 11 bases of the junction left unmatched. The CDR3, as DNA: TGTGCCAGCAGCTTAGTTTCTCTAGCGGGGGTTTCCCCCTACGAGCAGTACTTC. Protein: CASSLVSLAGVSPYEQYF.

The V gene is TRBV9, the J gene TRBJ2-3; TRBD1 is a possible D gene (7 bases). Germline lookup yields CDR1 SGDLS and CDR2 YYNGEE. CDR3 length: 14 amino acids. V was trimmed by 3 bases and J by 4 bases, leaving 12 bases between them. Here the CDR3 DNA reads TGTGCCAGCAGCGCAGGGGGGCCTGCAGATACGCAGTATTTT. Translation: CASSAGGPADTQYF.

This rearrangement joins TRBV28 to TRBJ1-1; D perhaps matches TRBD1 (5 bases). This CDR3 spans 12 amino acids. From germline, CDR1 is MDHEN and CDR2 SYDVKM. The V end was cut by 6 bases, the J end by 5 bases, with 10 bases between. The CDR3 here is CASRGRITEAFF. The CDR3 coding sequence is TGTGCCAGCAGGGGGCGGATAACTGAAGCTTTCTTT.

This clone appeared once. The chain combines TRBV6-2 or TRBV6-3 with TRBJ2-7; perhaps TRBD1 as D (6 bases). Trimming stripped 6 bases from V and 2 bases from J, with 17 bases between. The CDR3 extends over 15 amino acids. Per germline, CDR1 MNHEY and CDR2 SVGEGT. The CDR3 region is CASSQPRDNPYEQYF. CDR3 sequence (DNA): TGTGCCAGCAGCCAACCCCGGGACAATCCCTACGAGCAGTACTTC.

The gene calls are TRBV7-9 and TRBJ2-1; D is uncertain. The CDR3 is 13 amino acids. Trimming pared 1 base from V and 6 bases from J, leaving 7 bases between. Germline-derived CDR1 and CDR2 are SEHNR and FQNEAQ (reference sequence). CDR3 in DNA: TGTGCCAGCAGCTTAGAGTACGGCAATGAGCAGTTCTTC. Protein sequence: CASSLEYGNEQFF.

The J gene is TRBJ2-1, the V gene TRBV12-3 or TRBV12-4; the D is unclear. The CDR3 is 13 amino acids. V gave up 3 bases and J gave up 8 bases, with 11 bases separating them. The CDR3 spells CASSFPLGDEQFF. CDR3 coding DNA: TGTGCCAGCAGTTTCCCGTTGGGCGATGAGCAGTTCTTC.

The chain has TRBV18 and TRBJ1-5; D is perhaps TRBD1 (6 bases). The length of the CDR3 is 16 residues. Trimming pared 1 base from V and 4 bases from J, leaving 14 bases between. The germline V gene encodes CDR1 KGHSH and CDR2 LQKENI. CDR3 in DNA: TGTGCCAGCTCACCACAGACAGGTGGGCCTAATCAGCCCCAGCATTTT. It translates to CASSPQTGGPNQPQHF.

Comments on this clone: Germline and junction disagree at one end, which may indicate a read error. The rearrangement uses TRBV7-9 and TRBJ2-4; D not resolved. Germline assignment: CDR1 SEHNR and CDR2 FQNEAQ (reference sequence). The CDR3 runs to 14 residues. The CDR3 spells CASSLVTAQNIQYF. DNA for the CDR3: TGTGCCAGCAGCTTAGTCACAGCCCAAAACATTCAGTACTTC.

A word on this clone: Other DNA sequences in the sample encode the same CDR3. The gene calls are TRBV18 and TRBJ2-7; 11 bases are shared with TRBD1. The length of the CDR3 is 14 residues. Germline V lookup: CDR1 KGHSH, CDR2 LQKENI. With V trimmed by 6 bases and J by 3 bases, 4 bases remained unmatched. CDR3: CASSPGTGGYEQYF. DNA for the CDR3: TGTGCCAGCTCCCCTGGGACAGGGGGCTACGAGCAGTACTTC. Full variable domain (missing parts from reference TRBV18 and TRBJ2-7): NAGVMQNPRHLVRRRGQEARLRCSPMKGHSHVYWYRQLPEEGLKFMVYLQKENIIDESGMPKERFSAEFPKEGPSILRIQQVVRGDSAAYFCASSPGTGGYEQYFGPGTRLTVT.

This chain links TRBV4-1 with TRBJ2-1; D is possibly TRBD1 (6 bases). Germline loops: CDR1 MGHRA, CDR2 YSYEKL. CDR3 length: 12 residues. V lost 4 bases, J lost 9 bases, and 10 bases lay in between. The CDR3: CASSRIGGEQFF. The CDR3, as DNA: TGCGCCAGCAGCCGGATAGGGGGTGAGCAGTTCTTC.

DNA of the CDR3: TGTGCCAGCAGCTTCTCACGACAGGGCCTTGAGCAGTTCTTC. Amino acids: CASSFSRQGLEQFF. V usage is TRBV7-2 and J usage is TRBJ2-1; 7 bases are shared with TRBD1. The length of the CDR3 is 14 residues. Trimming at V came to 3 bases and at J to 9 bases, leaving 8 bases not matched to a gene. Germline V gene lookup returns CDR1 SGHTA and CDR2 FQGNSA.

This clone was observed a single time. This chain uses TRBV7-9 with TRBJ2-3; D is unresolved. The V gene's germline CDR1 is SEHNR and CDR2 FQNEAQ (reference sequence). This CDR3 is built from 16 residues. V lost 5 bases to trimming and J lost 1 base, with 16 bases between them. CDR3 DNA: TGTGCCAGCAGCCTCTGGGCGAGCTCGCGCACAGATACGCAGTATTTT. Encoded protein: CASSLWASSRTDTQYF.

The gene calls are TRBV6-2 or TRBV6-3 and TRBJ2-7, with TRBD1 as a possible D gene (5 bases). The V gene lost 0 bases and the J gene lost 6 bases, with 12 bases spanning the gap. The CDR3 sequence is 14 residues long. Germline CDR1 is MNHEY and CDR2 is SVGEGT. The CDR3 coding sequence is TGTGCCAGCAGTTACTCTCGGCAGGGTAGCGAGCAGTACTTC. Translating it yields CASSYSRQGSEQYF.